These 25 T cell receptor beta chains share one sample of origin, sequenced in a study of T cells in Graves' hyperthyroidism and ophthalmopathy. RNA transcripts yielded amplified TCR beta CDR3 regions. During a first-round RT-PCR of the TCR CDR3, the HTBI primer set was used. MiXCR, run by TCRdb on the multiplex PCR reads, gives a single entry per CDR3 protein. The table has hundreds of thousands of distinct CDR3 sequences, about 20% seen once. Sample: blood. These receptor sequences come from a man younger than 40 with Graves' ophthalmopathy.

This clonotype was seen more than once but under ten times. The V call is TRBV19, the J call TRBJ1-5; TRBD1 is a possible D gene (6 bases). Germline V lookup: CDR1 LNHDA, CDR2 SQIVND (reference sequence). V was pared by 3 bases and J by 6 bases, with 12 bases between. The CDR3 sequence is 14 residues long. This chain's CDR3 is CASSIGGGGQPQHF. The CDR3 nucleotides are TGTGCCAGTAGTATCGGGGGGGGCGGTCAGCCCCAGCATTTT.

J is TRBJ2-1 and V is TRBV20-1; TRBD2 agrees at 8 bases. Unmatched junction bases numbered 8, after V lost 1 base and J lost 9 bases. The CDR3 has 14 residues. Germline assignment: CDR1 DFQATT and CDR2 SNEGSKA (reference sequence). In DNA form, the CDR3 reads TGCAGTGCTAGAGGCGGGAGGACATCAGGTGAGCAGTTCTTC. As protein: CSARGGRTSGEQFF.

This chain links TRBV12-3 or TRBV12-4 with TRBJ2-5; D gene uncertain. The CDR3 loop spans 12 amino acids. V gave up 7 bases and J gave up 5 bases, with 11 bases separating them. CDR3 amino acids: CASTLAAETQYF. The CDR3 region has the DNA TGTGCCAGCACACTCGCGGCGGAGACCCAGTACTTC.

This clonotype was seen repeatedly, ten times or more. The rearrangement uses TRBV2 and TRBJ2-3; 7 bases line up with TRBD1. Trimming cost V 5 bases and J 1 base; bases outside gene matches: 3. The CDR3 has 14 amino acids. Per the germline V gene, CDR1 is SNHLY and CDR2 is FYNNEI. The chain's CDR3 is CASSRQGGTDTQYF. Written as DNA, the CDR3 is TGTGCCAGCAGTCGACAGGGCGGCACAGATACGCAGTATTTT.

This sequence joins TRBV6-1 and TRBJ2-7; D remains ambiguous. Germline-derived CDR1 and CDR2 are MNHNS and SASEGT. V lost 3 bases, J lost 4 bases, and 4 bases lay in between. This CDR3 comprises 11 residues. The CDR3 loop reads CASSDAYEQYF. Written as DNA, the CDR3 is TGTGCCAGCAGTGACGCTTACGAGCAGTACTTC.

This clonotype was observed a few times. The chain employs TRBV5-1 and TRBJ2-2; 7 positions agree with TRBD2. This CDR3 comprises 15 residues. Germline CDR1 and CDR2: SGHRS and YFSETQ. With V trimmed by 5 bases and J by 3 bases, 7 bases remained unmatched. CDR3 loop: CASRPTSTDTGELFF. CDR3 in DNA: TGCGCCAGCAGACCGACTAGCACAGACACCGGGGAGCTGTTTTTT.

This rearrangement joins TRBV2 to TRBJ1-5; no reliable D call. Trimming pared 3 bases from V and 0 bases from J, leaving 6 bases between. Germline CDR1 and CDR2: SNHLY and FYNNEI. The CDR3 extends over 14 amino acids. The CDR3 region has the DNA TGTGCCAGCAGTGAGTGGAATAGCAATCAGCCCCAGCATTTT. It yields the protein CASSEWNSNQPQHF.

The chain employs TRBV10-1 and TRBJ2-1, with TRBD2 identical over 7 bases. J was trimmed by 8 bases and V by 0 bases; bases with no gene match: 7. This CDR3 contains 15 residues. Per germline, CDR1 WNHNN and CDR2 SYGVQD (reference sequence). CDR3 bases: TGCGCCAGCAGTGAGTCAAGGGAGGGGCAGGATGAGCAGTTCTTC. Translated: CASSESREGQDEQFF.

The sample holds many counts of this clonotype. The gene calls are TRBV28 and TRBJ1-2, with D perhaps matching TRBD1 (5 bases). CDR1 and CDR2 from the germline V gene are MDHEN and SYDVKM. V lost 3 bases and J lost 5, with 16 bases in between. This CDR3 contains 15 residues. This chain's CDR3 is CASSFLGGDYYGYTF. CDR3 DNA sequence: TGTGCCAGCAGTTTCTTGGGGGGGGATTATTATGGCTACACCTTC.

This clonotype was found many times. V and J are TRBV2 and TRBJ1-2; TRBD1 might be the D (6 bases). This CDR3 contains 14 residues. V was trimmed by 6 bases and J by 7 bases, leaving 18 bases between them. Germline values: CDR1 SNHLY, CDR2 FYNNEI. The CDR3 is CASRGTRERLGYTF. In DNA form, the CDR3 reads TGTGCCAGCAGGGGGACACGAGAACGACTTGGCTACACCTTC.

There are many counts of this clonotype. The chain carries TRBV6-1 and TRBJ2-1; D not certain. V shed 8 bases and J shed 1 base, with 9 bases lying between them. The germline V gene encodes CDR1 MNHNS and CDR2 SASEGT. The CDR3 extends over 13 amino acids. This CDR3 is CASLGGSYNEQFF. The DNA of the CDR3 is TGTGCCAGCTTGGGCGGATCCTACAATGAGCAGTTCTTC.

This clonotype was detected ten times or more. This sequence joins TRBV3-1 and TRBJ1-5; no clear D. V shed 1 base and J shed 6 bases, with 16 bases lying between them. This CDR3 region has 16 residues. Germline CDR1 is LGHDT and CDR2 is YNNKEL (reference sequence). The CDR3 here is CASSQGALHPGQPQHF. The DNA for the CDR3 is TGTGCCAGCAGCCAAGGCGCCCTCCACCCGGGTCAGCCCCAGCATTTT.

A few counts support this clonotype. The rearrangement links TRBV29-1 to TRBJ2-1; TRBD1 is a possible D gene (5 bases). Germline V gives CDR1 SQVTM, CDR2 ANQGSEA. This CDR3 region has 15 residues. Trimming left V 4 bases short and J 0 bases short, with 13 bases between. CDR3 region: CSVAKGSSSYNEQFF. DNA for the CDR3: TGCAGCGTTGCTAAGGGGTCAAGCTCCTACAATGAGCAGTTCTTC.

The CDR3: CASSPDSDSYGYTF. CDR3 nucleotides: TGTGCCAGCTCACCAGACAGCGATTCTTATGGCTACACCTTC. The chain carries TRBV18 and TRBJ1-2, with a tentative D call TRBD1 (5 bases). Germline CDR1 KGHSH, CDR2 LQKENI. CDR3 length: 14 residues. Trimming left V 2 bases short and J 5 bases short, with 12 bases between.

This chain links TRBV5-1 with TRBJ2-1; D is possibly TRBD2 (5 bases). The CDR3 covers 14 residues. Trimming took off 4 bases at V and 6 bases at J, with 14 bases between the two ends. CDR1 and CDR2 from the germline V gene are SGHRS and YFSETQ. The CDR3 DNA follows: TGCGCCAGCAGCCCGGCGTCGCGGGCCAATGAGCAGTTCTTC. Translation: CASSPASRANEQFF. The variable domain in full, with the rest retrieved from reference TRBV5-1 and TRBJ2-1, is KAGVTQTPRYLIKTRGQQVTLSCSPISGHRSVSWYQQTPGQGLQFLFEYFSETQRNKGNFPGRFSGRQFSNSRSEMNVSTLELGDSALYLCASSPASRANEQFFGPGTRLTVL.

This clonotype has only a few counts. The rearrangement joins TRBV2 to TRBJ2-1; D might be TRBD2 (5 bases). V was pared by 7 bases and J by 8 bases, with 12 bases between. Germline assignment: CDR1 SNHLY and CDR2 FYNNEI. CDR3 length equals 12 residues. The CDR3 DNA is TGTGCCAGCAATGCAGAGGGCCATGAGCAGTTCTTC. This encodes CASNAEGHEQFF.

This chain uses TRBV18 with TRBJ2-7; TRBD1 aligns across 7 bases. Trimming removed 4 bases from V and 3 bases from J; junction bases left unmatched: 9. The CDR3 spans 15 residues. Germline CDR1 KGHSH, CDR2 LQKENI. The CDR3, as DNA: TGTGCCAGCTCACGCGACAGGGAACGGGGCTACGAGCAGTACTTC. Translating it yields CASSRDRERGYEQYF.

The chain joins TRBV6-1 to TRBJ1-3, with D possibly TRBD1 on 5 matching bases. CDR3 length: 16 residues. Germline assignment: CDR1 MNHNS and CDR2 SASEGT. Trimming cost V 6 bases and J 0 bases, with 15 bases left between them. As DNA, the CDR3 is TGTGCCAGCAGACGGGAAGGGGCCCTCTCTGGAAACACCATATATTTT. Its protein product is CASRREGALSGNTIYF.

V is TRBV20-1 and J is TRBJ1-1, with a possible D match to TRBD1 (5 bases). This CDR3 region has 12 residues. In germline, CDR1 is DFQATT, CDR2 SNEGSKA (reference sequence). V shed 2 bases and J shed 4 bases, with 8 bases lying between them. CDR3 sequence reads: CSARTGITEAFF. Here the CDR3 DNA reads TGCAGTGCTAGAACAGGAATCACTGAAGCTTTCTTT.

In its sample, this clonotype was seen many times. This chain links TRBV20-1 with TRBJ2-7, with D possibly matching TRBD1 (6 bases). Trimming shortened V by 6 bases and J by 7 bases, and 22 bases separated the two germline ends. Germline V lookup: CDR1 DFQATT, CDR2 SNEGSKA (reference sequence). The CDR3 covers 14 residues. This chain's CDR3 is CSAQTGHSLWEQYF. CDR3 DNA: TGCAGTGCGCAAACGGGACACAGCCTATGGGAGCAGTACTTC.

CDR3 nucleotide sequence: TGTGCCAGTAAGGGGAGTACTGAAGCTTTCTTT. Amino acid sequence: CASKGSTEAFF. The V call is TRBV19, the J call TRBJ1-1, with a weak D call TRBD1 (5 bases). This CDR3 has 11 residues. V lost 7 bases and J lost 5, with 8 bases in between. Germline-derived CDR1 and CDR2 are LNHDA and SQIVND (reference sequence).

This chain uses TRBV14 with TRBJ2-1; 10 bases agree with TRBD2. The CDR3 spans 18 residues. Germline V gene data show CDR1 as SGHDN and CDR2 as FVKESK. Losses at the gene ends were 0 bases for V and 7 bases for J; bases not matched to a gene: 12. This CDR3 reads CASSQEGRRLAGVNEQFF. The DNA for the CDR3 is TGTGCCAGCAGCCAAGAGGGAAGACGGCTAGCGGGAGTAAATGAGCAGTTCTTC.

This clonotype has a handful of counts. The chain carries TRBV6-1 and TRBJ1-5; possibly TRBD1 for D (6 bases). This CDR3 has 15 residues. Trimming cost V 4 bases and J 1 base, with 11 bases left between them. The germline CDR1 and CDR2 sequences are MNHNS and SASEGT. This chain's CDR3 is CASSASGVSNQPQHF. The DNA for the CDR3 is TGTGCCAGCAGTGCATCAGGGGTAAGCAATCAGCCCCAGCATTTT.

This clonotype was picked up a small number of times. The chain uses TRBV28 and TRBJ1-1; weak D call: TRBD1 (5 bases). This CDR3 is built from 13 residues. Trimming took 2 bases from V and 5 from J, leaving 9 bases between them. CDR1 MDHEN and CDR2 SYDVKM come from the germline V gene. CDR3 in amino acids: CASSLQGRTEAFF. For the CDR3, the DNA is TGTGCCAGCAGTTTACAGGGTAGGACTGAAGCTTTCTTT.

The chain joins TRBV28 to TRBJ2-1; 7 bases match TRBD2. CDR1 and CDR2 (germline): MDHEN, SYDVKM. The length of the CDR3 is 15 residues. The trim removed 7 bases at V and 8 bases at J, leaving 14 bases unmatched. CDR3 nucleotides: TGTGCCAGCAACCTATTGGGGGGGGTGTACGATGAGCAGTTCTTC. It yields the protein CASNLLGGVYDEQFF.